A selection of T cell receptor beta chains follows, all from one sample in a study of blood T cell repertoires in COVID-19. Produced via immunoSEQ multiplex PCR; TCRdb's table is partial and in-frame only. This sample has 430,000 or so clones, with approximately 90% found just once. The sequenced sample consisted of PBMCs or T cells enriched from blood (not recorded which). The receptors here all came from a woman between 40 and 50 years old who had recovered from COVID-19. The CDR3 runs from the conserved cysteine through the conserved F or W. A D gene is named only where the DNA matches it firmly. Not every row has a clone size; where given, it reads once, few, many or a size class.

- | - | TRBJ2-1 | TRBV7-8 | TGTGCCAGCAGCCGTAGGGGGAGAAATGAGCAGTTCTTC | CASSRRGRNEQFF
- | - | TRBJ1-5 | TRBV5-8 | TGTGCCAGCAGCCAGTTTTTAAGGAGGGGTCGTTATCAGCCCCAGCATTTT | CASSQFLRRGRYQPQHF
- | - | TRBJ1-1 | TRBV5-4 | TGTGCCAGCAGCTTGGAAGGTTTCGGGGACACTGAAGCTTTCTTT | CASSLEGFGDTEAFF
TRBD2 | - | TRBJ2-1 | TRBV7-2 | TGTGCCAGCAGCTTAAGCGTGGGACTAGGGGACAATGAGCAGTTCTTC | CASSLSVGLGDNEQFF
TRBD2 | - | TRBJ2-1 | TRBV12-3/TRBV12-4 | TGTGCCAGCAGTACCAGCGGGACTGCGCAGTTCTTC | CASSTSGTAQFF
TRBD1 | - | TRBJ1-1 | TRBV25-1 | TGTGCCAGCAGTGGAAACAGGGGGCGGACTGAAGCTTTCTTT | CASSGNRGRTEAFF
- | - | TRBJ2-1 | TRBV20-1 | TGCAGTGCTAGTATTTGGGAAGGGGATGAGCAGTTCTTC | CSASIWEGDEQFF
TRBD1 | - | TRBJ1-5 | TRBV7-9 | TGTGCCAGCAGCTTACAGGGGGATCAGCCCCAGCATTTT | CASSLQGDQPQHF
TRBD2 | - | TRBJ2-1 | TRBV7-9 | TGTGCCAGCAGCGGGGGACTAGCGGAAACCTACAATGAGCAGTTCTTC | CASSGGLAETYNEQFF
TRBD2 | - | TRBJ2-7 | TRBV3-1/TRBV3-2 | TGTGCCAGGAAAAGGAGGGGCGGGAGATACGAGCAGTACTTC | CARKRRGGRYEQYF
TRBD1 | - | TRBJ2-7 | TRBV5-1 | TGCGCCAGCAGCTTAAGACAGGGTGGATACGAGCAGTACTTC | CASSLRQGGYEQYF
- | - | TRBJ2-5 | TRBV6-2/TRBV6-3 | TGTGCCACCAGCATGTTCGAAGAGACCCAGTACTTC | CATSMFEETQYF
- | few | TRBJ2-7 | TRBV24-1 | TGTGCCACCAGTGATTGGAGCACAGGGAACTCCGAGCAGTACTTC | CATSDWSTGNSEQYF
- | - | TRBJ2-7 | TRBV6-5 | TGTGCCAGCAGTTACTCAACAGGGTCCGAGCAGTACTTC | CASSYSTGSEQYF
TRBD2 | once | TRBJ2-5 | TRBV10-3 | TGTGCCATCGGGGGAGGGCCGCAAGAGACCCAGTACTTC | CAIGGGPQETQYF
- | - | TRBJ1-3 | TRBV15 | TGTGCCACCAGCAGAGACCAGGGCAGTGGAAACACCATATATTTT | CATSRDQGSGNTIYF
TRBD2 | - | TRBJ2-3 | TRBV11-3 | TGTGCCAGCAGCTCTGGACTAGCGGGAGGTTCAGATACGCAGTATTTT | CASSSGLAGGSDTQYF
- | - | TRBJ1-4 | TRBV7-9 | TGTGCCAGCAGTGCCGAGGAAAATGAAAAACTGTTTTTT | CASSAEENEKLFF
TRBD1 | - | TRBJ1-1 | TRBV6-5 | TGTGCCAGCGGGCAGGGGGCAAACACTGAAGCTTTCTTT | CASGQGANTEAFF
TRBD2 | - | TRBJ2-1 | TRBV4-1 | TGCGCCAGCAGCCAAGAGTGGGAGGGCCGCTACAATGAGCAGTTCTTC | CASSQEWEGRYNEQFF
- | few | TRBJ1-1 | TRBV19 | TGTGCCAGTACGCGGGCTCCGCCGAACACTGAAGCTTTCTTT | CASTRAPPNTEAFF
TRBD1 | - | TRBJ2-7 | TRBV7-9 | TGTGCCAGCAGCTCCCCGACAGGGGTATACGAGCAGTACTTC | CASSSPTGVYEQYF